The 9 T cell receptor beta chains listed next were all sequenced from one sample in a study of shared clonotypes between healthy human individuals. The method was immunoSEQ multiplex PCR; TCRdb's version includes in-frame clones alone and lacks a portion of them. Seen here are millions of clones, approximately 94% observed once, and the top ten hold over 0.12%. Sequenced input: naive CD4+ T cells sorted from blood. Subset given: CD45RA+ positively selected. These receptors all come from a man younger than 35 in good health.

A remark on this clone: The sample carries other DNA sequences with the same CDR3. This CDR3 is CASSLGAETQYF. The CDR3 DNA reads as TGTGCCAGCAGCTTGGGGGCGGAGACCCAGTACTTC. The chain is built from TRBV5-4 and TRBJ2-5, with D unclear. V was trimmed by 0 bases and J by 5 bases, leaving 5 bases between them. The CDR3 is 12 amino acids. Germline V gene data show CDR1 as SGHNT and CDR2 as YYREEE (reference sequence). The full variable domain, with the rest looked up from reference TRBV5-4 and TRBJ2-5, is ETGVTQSPTHLIKTRGQQVTLRCSSQSGHNTVSWYQQALGQGPQFIFQYYREEENGRGNFPPRFSGLQFPNYSSELNVNALELDDSALYLCASSLGAETQYFGPGTRLLVL.

V and J are TRBV6-5 and TRBJ1-4, with TRBD1 as a possible D gene (5 bases). CDR1 MNHEY and CDR2 SVGAGI come from the germline V gene. The V gene lost 6 bases and the J gene lost 7 bases, with 15 bases spanning the gap. The CDR3 extends over 14 amino acids. The CDR3, as DNA: TGTGCCAGCAGCCCGAGGGGTTGGGCTGAAAAACTGTTTTTT. This codes for CASSPRGWAEKLFF.

Comments on this clone: The sample holds other DNA sequences that translate to the same CDR3. V gene TRBV9 combines with J gene TRBJ2-7; 9 bases match TRBD1. From germline, CDR1 is SGDLS and CDR2 YYNGEE. J was trimmed by 5 bases and V by 4 bases; bases with no gene match: 7. CDR3 length: 14 residues. CDR3 protein: CASSPGQGLNEQYF. For the CDR3, the DNA is TGTGCCAGCAGCCCGGGACAGGGATTAAACGAGCAGTACTTC.

The chain carries TRBV15 and TRBJ1-2; TRBD1 is a possible D gene (5 bases). The CDR3 is made up of 15 amino acids. V was trimmed by 1 base and J by 5 bases, leaving 14 bases between them. Germline-derived CDR1 and CDR2 are LNHNV and YYDKDF (reference sequence). In DNA form, the CDR3 reads TGTGCCACCAGCAGAGGGTCCGGGACGGTTTATGGCTACACCTTC. Its translation is CATSRGSGTVYGYTF. Complete variable domain (other parts from reference TRBV15 and TRBJ1-2): DAMVIQNPRYQVTQFGKPVTLSCSQTLNHNVMYWYQQKSSQAPKLLFHYYDKDFNNEADTPDNFQSRRPNTSFCFLDIRSPGLGDTAMYLCATSRGSGTVYGYTFGSGTRLTVV.

The chain links TRBV6-5 to TRBJ2-1; D might be TRBD2 (6 bases). Germline assignment: CDR1 MNHEY and CDR2 SVGAGI. This CDR3 has 15 residues. Trimming stripped 0 bases from V and 7 bases from J, with 13 bases between. The CDR3 DNA reads TGTGCCAGCAGTTACTCTTCGGGAGTGGGGAATGAGCAGTTCTTC. Translated, it gives CASSYSSGVGNEQFF.

V and J are TRBV5-8 and TRBJ2-5, with D possibly being TRBD2 (6 bases). CDR3 length equals 18 residues. V was pared by 4 bases and J by 0 bases, with 22 bases between. Germline CDR1 SGHTS, CDR2 YDEGEE. The CDR3, as DNA: TGTGCCAGCAGCCGTGGCACGTCCGGGACTCCGTACCAAGAGACCCAGTACTTC. Encoded protein: CASSRGTSGTPYQETQYF.

This clone was detected only once. The chain combines TRBV5-4 with TRBJ1-2; TRBD1 is a possible D gene (6 bases). CDR3 size: 16 residues. From germline, CDR1 is SGHNT and CDR2 YYREEE (reference sequence). The V end lost 6 bases, the J end lost 0 bases, and 18 bases lay between the germline ends. CDR3 loop: CASTHSPGAPNYGYTF. The CDR3 DNA reads TGTGCCAGCACCCATTCCCCGGGGGCGCCTAACTATGGCTACACCTTC.

The rearrangement links TRBV29-1 to TRBJ1-1, with TRBD1 matching 7 bases. V lost 3 bases and J lost 4; bases outside the gene matches: 8. Germline V gene lookup returns CDR1 SQVTM and CDR2 ANQGSEA. CDR3 size: 14 residues. CDR3 bases: TGCAGCGTTGATCCCCTCGACAGGGTCACTGAAGCTTTCTTT. Its protein product is CSVDPLDRVTEAFF.

The J gene is TRBJ2-7, the V gene TRBV5-1, with 10 bases lining up with TRBD2. The junction had 12 bases not matched to a gene; V was cut back by 0 bases and J by 6 bases. This CDR3 is built from 17 residues. Looked up from germline, CDR1 is SGHRS and CDR2 is YFSETQ. The CDR3 sequence is CASSLELAGAKGGEQYF. The CDR3 region has the DNA TGCGCCAGCAGCTTGGAGCTAGCGGGAGCAAAGGGGGGCGAGCAGTACTTC.